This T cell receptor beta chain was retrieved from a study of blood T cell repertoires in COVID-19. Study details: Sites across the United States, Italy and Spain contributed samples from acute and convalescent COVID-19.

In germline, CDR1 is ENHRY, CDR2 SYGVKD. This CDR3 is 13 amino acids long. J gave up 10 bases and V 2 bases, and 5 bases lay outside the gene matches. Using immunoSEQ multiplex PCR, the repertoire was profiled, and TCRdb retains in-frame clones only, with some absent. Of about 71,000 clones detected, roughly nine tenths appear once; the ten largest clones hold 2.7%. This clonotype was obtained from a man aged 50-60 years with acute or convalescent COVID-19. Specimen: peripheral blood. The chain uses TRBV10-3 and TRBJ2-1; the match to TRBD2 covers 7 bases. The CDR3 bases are TGTGCCATCAGTGAGGCTAGCGGAAACGAGCAGTTCTTC. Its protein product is CAISEASGNEQFF.